The rows below give T cell receptor beta chains drawn from one sample of a study of control samples from healthy donors and cancer patients. Method: immunoSEQ multiplex PCR; TCRdb's copy keeps in-frame clones and lacks some. The repertoire holds fewer than 70,000 clones, with about nine tenths as singletons. The sample was PBMCs. The receptors shown here come from a man aged 60-69 years with head and neck cancer. Both conserved end residues are part of each CDR3. The D gene is left open where the match is weak. For some rows the clone size is stated as once, few or many, or as a class when expanded; others skip it.

>.|TRBJ1-4|15|TRBV9|.
TGTGCCAGCAGCGTAGGGGGGAGGCGTAATGAAAAACTGTTTTTT
CASSVGGRRNEKLFF
>.|TRBJ2-3|16|TRBV6-6|TRBD1
TGTGCCAGCAGTTACGCCCGGACAGGGAACACAGATACGCAGTATTTT
CASSYARTGNTDTQYF
>.|TRBJ1-1|16|TRBV19|.
TGTGCCAGTAGTCCCGACGGCACACCCTTGAACACTGAAGCTTTCTTT
CASSPDGTPLNTEAFF
>.|TRBJ2-5|15|TRBV4-1|.
TGCGCCAGCAGCCAAGGGCGTGGGCCCCAAGAGACCCAGTACTTC
CASSQGRGPQETQYF
>.|TRBJ1-4|17|TRBV19|TRBD1
TGTGCCAGTAGTATTAGCGGGACAGGAGCAACTAATGAAAAACTGTTTTTT
CASSISGTGATNEKLFF
>.|TRBJ2-7|15|TRBV19|TRBD2
TGTGCCAGTAGTACGACTAGCGGAGACCGCTACGAGCAGTACTTC
CASSTTSGDRYEQYF
>few|TRBJ2-2|15|TRBV3-1/TRBV3-2|TRBD2
TGTGCCACCCAACTGGGACTAGCGGGCACCGGGGAGCTGTTTTTT
CATQLGLAGTGELFF
>.|TRBJ2-7|17|TRBV4-1|TRBD2
TGCGCCAGCAGCGAACCGGGACTAGCGGGACCTACCTACGAGCAGTACTTC
CASSEPGLAGPTYEQYF
>.|TRBJ2-5|14|TRBV4-2|.
TGTGCCAGCAGCCACAACGGACAGAAAGAGACCCAGTACTTC
CASSHNGQKETQYF
>.|TRBJ2-3|18|TRBV4-3|TRBD2
TGCGCCAGCAGCCAAGTTGACGCGGGAGGTCCTCGGACAGATACGCAGTATTTT
CASSQVDAGGPRTDTQYF
>.|TRBJ2-7|15|TRBV4-2|.
TGTGCCAGCAGCCAAGCAGTGGGCTTATCCTACGAGCAGTACTTC
CASSQAVGLSYEQYF
>once|TRBJ1-5|13|TRBV30|TRBD1
TGTGCCTGGAGTGTACAGGGGAATCAGCCCCAGCATTTT
CAWSVQGNQPQHF
>.|TRBJ2-5|18|TRBV28|TRBD2
TGTGCCAGCAGTTTCCTCGGCCGCGGGGGGCCGATTTTAGAGACCCAGTACTTC
CASSFLGRGGPILETQYF
>.|TRBJ1-1|13|TRBV7-9|.
TGTGCCAGCAGCGAGACAGTGAACACTGAAGCTTTCTTT
CASSETVNTEAFF
>.|TRBJ1-4|16|TRBV9|.
TGTGCCAGCAGCGTATTCGGTGGCAACGTGAACGAAAAACTGTTTTTT
CASSVFGGNVNEKLFF
>.|TRBJ1-5|19|TRBV21-1|.
TGTGCCAGCAGCAAAGGGACTTCGGGGGAGTGTTGGGGCAATCAGCCCCAGCATTTT
CASSKGTSGECWGNQPQHF
>.|TRBJ1-2|13|TRBV2|.
TGTGCCAGCAGTGAATGGGCTCTTGGCGGCTACACCTTC
CASSEWALGGYTF
>once|TRBJ2-7|14|TRBV11-2|TRBD2
TGTGCCAGCAGCTTATACGCAGCGGGATACGAGCAGTACTTC
CASSLYAAGYEQYF
>.|TRBJ1-1|13|TRBV2|TRBD1
TGTGCCAGCAGCTCTACCGGGACAGGAGAAGCTTTCTTT
CASSSTGTGEAFF
>.|TRBJ1-5|15|TRBV2|.
TGTGCCAGCAGGGGCGAGGGATACAAGAATCAGCCCCAGCATTTT
CASRGEGYKNQPQHF
>.|TRBJ2-3|17|TRBV1|.
TGCACCAGCAGCCAAGATTCCGTAAACAGACGCACAGATACGCAGTATTTT
CTSSQDSVNRRTDTQYF
>.|TRBJ2-7|13|TRBV24-1|.
TGTGCCACCAGTGATTCCAGTTTCGACGAGCAGTACTTC
CATSDSSFDEQYF
>.|TRBJ2-1|14|TRBV5-4|TRBD2
TGTGCCAGCAGCTCAGCGGGAGGGGGGATTGAGCAGTTCTTC
CASSSAGGGIEQFF
>.|TRBJ2-2|14|TRBV3-1/TRBV3-2|.
TGTGCCAGCATTGGCGGATTAAACACCGGGGAGCTGTTTTTT
CASIGGLNTGELFF
>few|TRBJ2-1|15|TRBV7-3|.
TGTGCCAGCAGCTTGCAGGGCCTCTCCTACAATGAGCAGTTCTTC
CASSLQGLSYNEQFF
>.|TRBJ2-3|14|TRBV7-3|.
TGTGCCAGCAGCTTATGGTACAACACAGATACGCAGTATTTT
CASSLWYNTDTQYF
>.|TRBJ1-2|16|TRBV6-6|TRBD1
TGTGCCAGCAGTTACTCATGGGACAGGGGACGGGATGGCTACACCTTC
CASSYSWDRGRDGYTF
>.|TRBJ2-7|15|TRBV28|.
TGTGCCAGCAGACCTGGGACGGCCGACTCCTACGAGCAGTACTTC
CASRPGTADSYEQYF
>.|TRBJ1-4|10|TRBV6-5|.
TGTGCCATCTATAATGAAAAACTGTTTTTT
CAIYNEKLFF
>few|TRBJ2-1|17|TRBV5-1|TRBD2
TGCGCCAGCAGCTCCTCAGCGGGGGGCTCCTCCTACAATGAGCAGTTCTTC
CASSSSAGGSSYNEQFF
>.|TRBJ2-1|16|TRBV7-2|TRBD2
TGTGCCAGCAGCCCACTAGCGGGGGGATCCTACAATGAGCAGTTCTTC
CASSPLAGGSYNEQFF
>.|TRBJ1-6|14|TRBV6-5|.
TGTGCCAGCAGTTACCACGGCGGTAATTCACCCCTCCACTTT
CASSYHGGNSPLHF
>.|TRBJ1-3|18|TRBV4-2|TRBD1
TGTGCCAGCAGCCAAGACCTCGGTGGGACAGCCCGTGGAAACACCATATATTTT
CASSQDLGGTARGNTIYF
>.|TRBJ2-7|16|TRBV28|TRBD1
TGTGCCAGCAGTTTGAACCCGGGACAGGGGGTCTACGAGCAGTACTTC
CASSLNPGQGVYEQYF
>once|TRBJ2-3|13|TRBV6-5|.
TGTGCCAGCAGGCGGTCTAGCACAGATACGCAGTATTTT
CASRRSSTDTQYF
>few|TRBJ2-2|12|TRBV7-3|.
TGTGCCAGCAGCTTCCAGGCCGGGGAGCTGTTTTTT
CASSFQAGELFF
>.|TRBJ2-3|12|TRBV5-5|.
TGTGCCAGCAGCTCAACAAGGGATACGCAGTATTTT
CASSSTRDTQYF
>.|TRBJ2-1|16|TRBV5-1|TRBD1
TGCGCCAGCAGCTTGGAATGGGCAGGGGGCATCGATGAGCAGTTCTTC
CASSLEWAGGIDEQFF
>.|TRBJ1-6|15|TRBV7-8|.
TGTGCCAGCAGCTTAATCCTCGCACATAATTCACCCCTCCACTTT
CASSLILAHNSPLHF
>.|TRBJ1-1|14|TRBV4-2|.
TGTGCCAGCAGCCAAGATCGAAGGGGAGGGGAAGCTTTCTTT
CASSQDRRGGEAFF
>.|TRBJ1-2|16|TRBV18|.
TGTGCCAGCTCACCACCGCCGGCAGGGTGGAACTATGGCTACACCTTC
CASSPPPAGWNYGYTF
>few|TRBJ1-2|14|TRBV5-1|TRBD1
TGCGCCAGCAGCGCCCCGGGACAGCCCTATGGCTACACCTTC
CASSAPGQPYGYTF
>.|TRBJ1-5|12|TRBV7-9|.
TGTGCCAGCAGCAGGGGCAATCAGCCCCAGCATTTT
CASSRGNQPQHF
>.|TRBJ2-5|14|TRBV11-2|.
TGTGCCAGCAGCTTCCAACTAGGAATAGAGACCCAGTACTTC
CASSFQLGIETQYF
>.|TRBJ2-7|14|TRBV10-3|TRBD2
TGTGCCATCAGTGTGCTAGCGGGAGAGGGCGAGCAGTACTTC
CAISVLAGEGEQYF
>.|TRBJ1-5|16|TRBV4-3|.
TGCGCCAGCAGCCAAGTCGTCGGGGTTGGAATCCAGCCCCAGCATTTT
CASSQVVGVGIQPQHF
>.|TRBJ2-5|15|TRBV5-4|TRBD2
TGTGCCAGCAGCTTTTGGCGGGGGAATCAAGAGACCCAGTACTTC
CASSFWRGNQETQYF
>.|TRBJ1-4|14|TRBV5-8|.
TGTGCCAGCAGCTTGGGAGGGAGTGGGGAAAAACTGTTTTTT
CASSLGGSGEKLFF
>.|TRBJ2-5|16|TRBV5-6|.
TGTGCCAGCAGCTTGGGACCTCCGGCTCCTCGGGAGACCCAGTACTTC
CASSLGPPAPRETQYF
>.|TRBJ2-1|16|TRBV7-9|TRBD1
TGTGCCAGCAGCCAAAGACCGGGACAGCGAACCAATGAGCAGTTCTTC
CASSQRPGQRTNEQFF
>.|TRBJ2-7|18|TRBV5-6|.
TGTGCCAGCAGCTTGGCCAAGGAGCTGGGGGCAAGCTCCTACGAGCAGTACTTC
CASSLAKELGASSYEQYF